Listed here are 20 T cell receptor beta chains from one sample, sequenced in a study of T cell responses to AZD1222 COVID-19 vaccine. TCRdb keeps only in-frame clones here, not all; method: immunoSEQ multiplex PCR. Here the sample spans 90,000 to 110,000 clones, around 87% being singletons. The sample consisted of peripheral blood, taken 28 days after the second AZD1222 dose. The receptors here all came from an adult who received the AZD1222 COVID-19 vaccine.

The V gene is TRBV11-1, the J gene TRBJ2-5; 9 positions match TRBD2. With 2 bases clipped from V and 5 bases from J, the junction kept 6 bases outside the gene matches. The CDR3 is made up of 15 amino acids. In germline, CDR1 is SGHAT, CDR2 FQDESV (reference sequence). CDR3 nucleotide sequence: TGTGCCAGCAGCTTACGGCTAGCGGGGAAGGAGACCCAGTACTTC. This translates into CASSLRLAGKETQYF.

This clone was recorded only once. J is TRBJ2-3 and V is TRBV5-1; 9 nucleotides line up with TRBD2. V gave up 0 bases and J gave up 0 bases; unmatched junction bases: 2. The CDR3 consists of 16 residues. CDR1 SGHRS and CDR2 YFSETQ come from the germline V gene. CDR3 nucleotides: TGCGCCAGCAGCTTGGCCACTAGCGGGAGCACAGATACGCAGTATTTT. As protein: CASSLATSGSTDTQYF.

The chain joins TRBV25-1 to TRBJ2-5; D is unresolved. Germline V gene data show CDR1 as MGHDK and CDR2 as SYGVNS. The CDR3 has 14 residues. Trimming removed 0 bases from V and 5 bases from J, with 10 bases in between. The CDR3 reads CASSEYRAGETQYF. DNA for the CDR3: TGTGCCAGCAGTGAATACCGGGCCGGGGAGACCCAGTACTTC.

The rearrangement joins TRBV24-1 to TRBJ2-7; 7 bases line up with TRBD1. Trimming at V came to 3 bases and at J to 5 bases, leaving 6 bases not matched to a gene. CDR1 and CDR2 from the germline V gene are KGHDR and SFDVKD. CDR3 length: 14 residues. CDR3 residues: CATSDDRELNEQYF. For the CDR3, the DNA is TGTGCCACCAGTGATGACAGGGAACTAAACGAGCAGTACTTC.

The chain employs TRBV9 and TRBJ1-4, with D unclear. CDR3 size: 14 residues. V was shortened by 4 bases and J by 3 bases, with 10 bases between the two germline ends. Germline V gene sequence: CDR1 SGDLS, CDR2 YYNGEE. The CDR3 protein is CASSPGTANEKLFF. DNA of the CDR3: TGTGCCAGCAGCCCCGGTACGGCTAATGAAAAACTGTTTTTT.

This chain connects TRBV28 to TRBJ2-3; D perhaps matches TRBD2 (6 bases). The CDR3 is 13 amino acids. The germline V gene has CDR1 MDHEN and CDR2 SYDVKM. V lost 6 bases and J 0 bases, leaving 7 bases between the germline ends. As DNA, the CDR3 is TGTGCCAGCAGGGGGACTAGCACAGATACGCAGTATTTT. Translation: CASRGTSTDTQYF. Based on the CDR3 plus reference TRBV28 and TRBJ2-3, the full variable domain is DVKVTQSSRYLVKRTGEKVFLECVQDMDHENMFWYRQDPGLGLRLIYFSYDVKMKEKGDIPEGYSVSREKKERFSLILESASTNQTSMYLCASRGTSTDTQYFGPGTRLTVL.

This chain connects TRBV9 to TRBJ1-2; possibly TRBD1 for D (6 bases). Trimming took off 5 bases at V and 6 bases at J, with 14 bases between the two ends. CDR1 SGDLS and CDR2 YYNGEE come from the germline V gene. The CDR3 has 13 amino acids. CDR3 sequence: CASRGWGADGYTF. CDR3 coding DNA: TGTGCCAGCAGGGGCTGGGGGGCTGATGGCTACACCTTC.

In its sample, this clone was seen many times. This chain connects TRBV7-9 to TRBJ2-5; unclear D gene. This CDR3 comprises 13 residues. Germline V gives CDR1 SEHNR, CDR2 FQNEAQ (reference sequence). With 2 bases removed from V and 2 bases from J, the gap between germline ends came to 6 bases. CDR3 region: CASSLRSQETQYF. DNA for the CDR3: TGTGCCAGCAGCTTACGCTCGCAAGAGACCCAGTACTTC.

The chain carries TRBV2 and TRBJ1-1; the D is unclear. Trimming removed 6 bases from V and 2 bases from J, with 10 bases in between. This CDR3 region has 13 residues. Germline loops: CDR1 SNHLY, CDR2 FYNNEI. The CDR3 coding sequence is TGTGCCAGCAGCCTTGAAAGCAACACTGAAGCTTTCTTT. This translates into CASSLESNTEAFF.

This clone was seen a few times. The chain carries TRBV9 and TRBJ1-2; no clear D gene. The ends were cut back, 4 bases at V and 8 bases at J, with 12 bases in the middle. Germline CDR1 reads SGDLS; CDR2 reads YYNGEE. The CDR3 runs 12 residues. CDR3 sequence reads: CASSTVGAGYTF. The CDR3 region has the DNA TGTGCCAGCAGCACCGTGGGTGCGGGCTACACCTTC.

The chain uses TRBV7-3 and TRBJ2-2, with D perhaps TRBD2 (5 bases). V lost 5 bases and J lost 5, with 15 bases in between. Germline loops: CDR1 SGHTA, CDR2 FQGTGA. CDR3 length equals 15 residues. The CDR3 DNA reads TGTGCCAGCAGCCGCGGGCCCCGGCAGACCGGGGAGCTGTTTTTT. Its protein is CASSRGPRQTGELFF. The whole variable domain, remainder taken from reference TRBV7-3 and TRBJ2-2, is GAGVSQTPSNKVTEKGKYVELRCDPISGHTALYWYRQSLGQGPEFLIYFQGTGAADDSGLPNDRFFAVRPEGSVSTLKIQRTERGDSAVYLCASSRGPRQTGELFFGEGSRLTVL.

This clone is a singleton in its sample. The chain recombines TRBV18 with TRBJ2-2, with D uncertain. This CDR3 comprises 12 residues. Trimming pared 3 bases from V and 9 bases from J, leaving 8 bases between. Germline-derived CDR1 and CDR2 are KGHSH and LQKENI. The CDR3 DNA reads TGTGCCAGCTCACCCGAGGCCCGGGAGCTGTTTTTT. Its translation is CASSPEARELFF.

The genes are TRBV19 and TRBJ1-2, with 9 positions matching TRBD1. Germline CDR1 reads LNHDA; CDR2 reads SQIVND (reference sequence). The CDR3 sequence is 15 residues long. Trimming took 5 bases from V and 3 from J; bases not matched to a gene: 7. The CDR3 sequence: CASSSGTGSYYGYTF. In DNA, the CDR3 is TGTGCCAGTAGTTCCGGGACAGGGTCCTACTATGGCTACACCTTC.

DNA for the CDR3: TGCGCCAGCAGCTTAGTCGGGGTCTACGAGCAGTACTTC. This gives the protein CASSLVGVYEQYF. This sequence joins TRBV5-1 and TRBJ2-7; TRBD2 is a possible D gene (5 bases). Germline values: CDR1 SGHRS, CDR2 YFSETQ. The CDR3 loop spans 13 amino acids. The V end lost 2 bases, the J end lost 3 bases, and 9 bases lay between the germline ends.

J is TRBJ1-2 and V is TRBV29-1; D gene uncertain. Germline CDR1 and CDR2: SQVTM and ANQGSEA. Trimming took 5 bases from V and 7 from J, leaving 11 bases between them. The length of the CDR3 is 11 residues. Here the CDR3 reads CSVIPRSGYTF. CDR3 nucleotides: TGCAGCGTTATCCCCAGGAGTGGCTACACCTTC. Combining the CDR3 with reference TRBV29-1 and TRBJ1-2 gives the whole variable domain SAVISQKPSRDICQRGTSLTIQCQVDSQVTMMFWYRQQPGQSLTLIATANQGSEATYESGFVIDKFPISRPNLTFSTLTVSNMSPEDSSIYLCSVIPRSGYTFGSGTRLTVV.

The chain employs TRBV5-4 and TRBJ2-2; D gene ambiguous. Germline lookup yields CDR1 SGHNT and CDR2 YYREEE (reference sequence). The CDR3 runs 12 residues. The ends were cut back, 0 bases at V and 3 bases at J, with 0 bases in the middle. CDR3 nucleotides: TGTGCCAGCAGCTTGGACACCGGGGAGCTGTTTTTT. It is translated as CASSLDTGELFF.

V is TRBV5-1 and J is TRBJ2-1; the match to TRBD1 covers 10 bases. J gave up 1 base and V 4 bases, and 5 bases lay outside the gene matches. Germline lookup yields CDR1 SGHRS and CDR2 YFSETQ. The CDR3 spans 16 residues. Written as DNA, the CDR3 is TGCGCCAGCAGCACAGGACAGGGGGGGTCCTACAATGAGCAGTTCTTC. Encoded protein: CASSTGQGGSYNEQFF.

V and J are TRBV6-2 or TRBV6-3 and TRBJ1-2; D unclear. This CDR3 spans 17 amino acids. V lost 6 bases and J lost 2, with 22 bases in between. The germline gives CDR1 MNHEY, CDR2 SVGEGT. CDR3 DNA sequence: TGTGCCAGCAGCCCCTCACCCGGCGCGGGAGTAAACTATGGCTACACCTTC. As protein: CASSPSPGAGVNYGYTF.

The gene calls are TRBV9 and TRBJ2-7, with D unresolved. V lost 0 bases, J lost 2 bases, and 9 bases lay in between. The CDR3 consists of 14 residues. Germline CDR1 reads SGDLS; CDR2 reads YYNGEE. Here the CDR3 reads CASSVGADTYEQYF. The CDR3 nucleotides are TGTGCCAGCAGCGTAGGGGCGGATACCTACGAGCAGTACTTC.

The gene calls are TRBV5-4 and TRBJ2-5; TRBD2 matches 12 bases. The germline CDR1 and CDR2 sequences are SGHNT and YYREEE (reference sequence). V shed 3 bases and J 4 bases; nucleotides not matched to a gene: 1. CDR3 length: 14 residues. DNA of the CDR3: TGTGCCAGCAGCTCTAGCGGGAGGGCAGAGACCCAGTACTTC. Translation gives CASSSSGRAETQYF.